This is a list of T cell receptor beta chains from one sample in a study of siplizumab effects on memory and regulatory T cells. Assay used: immunoSEQ multiplex PCR; TCRdb lists only in-frame clones, some missing. The sample has tens of thousands of clones, about 90% seen once. Sequencing was carried out using CD8+ T cells sorted from blood. These receptors all come from a human donor in good health. CDR3s include the opening cysteine and the closing phenylalanine or tryptophan. The D gene is left open where the match is weak. Clone size is stated in some rows and not others, as once, few, many or a class when expanded.

v_call: TRBV27; clone_size: -; j_call: TRBJ2-7; d_call: TRBD1; cdr3_aa: CASSYRGSYEQYF; cdr3_nt: TGTGCCAGCAGTTACAGGGGGTCCTACGAGCAGTACTTC
v_call: TRBV11-1; clone_size: -; j_call: TRBJ2-7; d_call: -; cdr3_aa: CASSSSGTGNEQYF; cdr3_nt: TGTGCCAGCAGCTCGTCGGGCACAGGCAACGAGCAGTACTTC
v_call: TRBV4-2; clone_size: -; j_call: TRBJ2-5; d_call: TRBD2; cdr3_aa: CASSQGSSLAGVEQYF; cdr3_nt: TGTGCCAGCAGCCAAGGATCTTCACTAGCGGGAGTAGAGCAGTACTTC
v_call: TRBV5-1; clone_size: -; j_call: TRBJ2-1; d_call: TRBD2; cdr3_aa: CASSYGLAPSYNEQFF; cdr3_nt: TGCGCCAGCAGCTACGGACTAGCTCCATCCTACAATGAGCAGTTCTTC
v_call: TRBV19; clone_size: -; j_call: TRBJ1-5; d_call: TRBD1; cdr3_aa: CASSPQGGFNQPQHF; cdr3_nt: TGTGCCAGTAGCCCACAGGGGGGATTCAATCAGCCCCAGCATTTT
v_call: TRBV13; clone_size: once; j_call: TRBJ1-2; d_call: -; cdr3_aa: CASSLIASPDYGYTF; cdr3_nt: TGTGCCAGCAGCTTAATTGCCAGTCCAGACTATGGCTACACCTTC
v_call: TRBV28; clone_size: -; j_call: TRBJ2-3; d_call: -; cdr3_aa: CATIPGDAAPSTDTQYF; cdr3_nt: TGTGCCACCATTCCGGGGGACGCCGCGCCGAGCACAGATACGCAGTATTTT
v_call: TRBV11-2; clone_size: few; j_call: TRBJ2-7; d_call: TRBD1; cdr3_aa: CASRDRELSSYEQYF; cdr3_nt: TGTGCCAGCAGAGACAGGGAATTGAGCTCCTACGAGCAGTACTTC
v_call: TRBV4-1; clone_size: -; j_call: TRBJ2-1; d_call: -; cdr3_aa: CASSLIGGSDEQFF; cdr3_nt: TGCGCCAGCAGCCTTATCGGGGGATCGGATGAGCAGTTCTTC
v_call: TRBV11-2; clone_size: -; j_call: TRBJ2-2; d_call: TRBD1; cdr3_aa: CASSPTGRTGGDTGELFF; cdr3_nt: TGTGCCAGCAGCCCGACGGGGCGGACAGGGGGCGACACCGGGGAGCTGTTTTTT
v_call: TRBV30; clone_size: -; j_call: TRBJ2-7; d_call: -; cdr3_aa: CAWSVLQYEQYF; cdr3_nt: TGTGCCTGGAGTGTACTCCAATACGAGCAGTACTTC
v_call: TRBV28; clone_size: many; j_call: TRBJ1-2; d_call: -; cdr3_aa: CASNLLGYYGYTF; cdr3_nt: TGTGCCAGCAATCTATTGGGGTACTATGGCTACACCTTC
v_call: TRBV6-1; clone_size: -; j_call: TRBJ2-5; d_call: TRBD1; cdr3_aa: CASVSGTGGQETQYF; cdr3_nt: TGTGCCAGCGTATCCGGGACAGGGGGGCAAGAGACCCAGTACTTC
v_call: TRBV6-1; clone_size: -; j_call: TRBJ1-2; d_call: TRBD1; cdr3_aa: CASRDRVIPNYGYTF; cdr3_nt: TGTGCCAGCAGGGACAGGGTAATCCCGAACTATGGCTACACCTTC
v_call: TRBV2; clone_size: -; j_call: TRBJ2-7; d_call: TRBD2; cdr3_aa: CASSDSTGLAGEQYF; cdr3_nt: TGTGCCAGCAGTGATTCAACGGGACTAGCGGGCGAGCAGTACTTC
v_call: TRBV7-3; clone_size: -; j_call: TRBJ2-2; d_call: TRBD2; cdr3_aa: CASSEGLAGYTGELFF; cdr3_nt: TGTGCCAGCAGCGAAGGACTAGCGGGGTATACCGGGGAGCTGTTTTTT
v_call: TRBV29-1; clone_size: -; j_call: TRBJ2-7; d_call: TRBD1; cdr3_aa: CSVEPGQGVEQYF; cdr3_nt: TGCAGCGTTGAGCCGGGACAGGGGGTAGAGCAGTACTTC
v_call: TRBV7-9; clone_size: -; j_call: TRBJ1-2; d_call: -; cdr3_aa: CASSFLDGYTF; cdr3_nt: TGTGCCAGCAGCTTTTTAGATGGCTACACCTTC
v_call: TRBV30; clone_size: -; j_call: TRBJ1-1; d_call: -; cdr3_aa: CACWDWGNTEAFF; cdr3_nt: TGTGCCTGTTGGGACTGGGGAAACACTGAAGCTTTCTTT
v_call: TRBV5-1; clone_size: -; j_call: TRBJ2-7; d_call: TRBD2; cdr3_aa: CASSLWGGEHPIGTEQYF; cdr3_nt: TGCGCCAGCAGCTTGTGGGGGGGGGAGCACCCCATTGGCACCGAGCAGTACTTC
v_call: TRBV6-5; clone_size: -; j_call: TRBJ2-7; d_call: -; cdr3_aa: CASSTGTRSYEQYF; cdr3_nt: TGTGCCAGCAGCACCGGGACCCGTTCCTACGAGCAGTACTTC
v_call: TRBV6-6; clone_size: -; j_call: TRBJ2-5; d_call: TRBD1; cdr3_aa: CASSMSGTGVWETQYF; cdr3_nt: TGTGCCAGCAGCATGTCCGGGACAGGGGTATGGGAGACCCAGTACTTC
v_call: TRBV7-7; clone_size: -; j_call: TRBJ2-1; d_call: TRBD2; cdr3_aa: CASSPYSGSAYNEQFF; cdr3_nt: TGTGCTAGCAGCCCTTATAGCGGGAGTGCCTACAATGAGCAGTTCTTC
v_call: TRBV4-1; clone_size: once; j_call: TRBJ1-2; d_call: TRBD1; cdr3_aa: CASRGSGQLYGYTF; cdr3_nt: TGCGCCAGCAGAGGGTCGGGACAGCTTTATGGCTACACCTTC
v_call: TRBV19; clone_size: few; j_call: TRBJ1-1; d_call: -; cdr3_aa: CASSETLMNTEAFF; cdr3_nt: TGTGCCAGTAGTGAGACACTCATGAACACTGAAGCTTTCTTT
v_call: TRBV11-2; clone_size: -; j_call: TRBJ2-7; d_call: TRBD1; cdr3_aa: CASSAFTGTGYNEQYF; cdr3_nt: TGTGCCAGCAGTGCCTTCACCGGGACAGGGTACAACGAGCAGTACTTC
v_call: TRBV11-2; clone_size: -; j_call: TRBJ2-2; d_call: -; cdr3_aa: CASSLAPAGSNTGELFF; cdr3_nt: TGTGCCAGCAGCTTAGCTCCTGCGGGCTCGAACACCGGGGAGCTGTTTTTT
v_call: TRBV13; clone_size: -; j_call: TRBJ1-1; d_call: TRBD1; cdr3_aa: CASRLGTGNTEAFF; cdr3_nt: TGTGCCAGCAGGCTAGGGACAGGGAACACTGAAGCTTTCTTT
v_call: TRBV5-4; clone_size: -; j_call: TRBJ2-1; d_call: TRBD2; cdr3_aa: CASSWGGIYNEQFF; cdr3_nt: TGTGCCAGCAGTTGGGGGGGTATTTACAATGAGCAGTTCTTC
v_call: TRBV19; clone_size: -; j_call: TRBJ2-3; d_call: -; cdr3_aa: CASAAFASTDTQYF; cdr3_nt: TGTGCCAGCGCAGCGTTTGCTAGCACAGATACGCAGTATTTT
v_call: TRBV27; clone_size: -; j_call: TRBJ2-7; d_call: TRBD1; cdr3_aa: CASSFGGTGQSYEQYF; cdr3_nt: TGTGCCAGCAGTTTCGGCGGGACAGGGCAGTCCTACGAGCAGTACTTC
v_call: TRBV7-9; clone_size: -; j_call: TRBJ2-2; d_call: -; cdr3_aa: CASSPLGLANTGELFF; cdr3_nt: TGTGCCAGCAGCCCGCTCGGTCTAGCCAACACCGGGGAGCTGTTTTTT
v_call: TRBV19; clone_size: -; j_call: TRBJ1-1; d_call: -; cdr3_aa: CAVQGGVTEAFF; cdr3_nt: TGTGCCGTTCAAGGGGGTGTCACTGAAGCTTTCTTT
v_call: TRBV5-1; clone_size: -; j_call: TRBJ2-7; d_call: TRBD2; cdr3_aa: CASSLGETSGNSYEQYF; cdr3_nt: TGCGCCAGCAGCTTGGGGGAGACTAGCGGGAACTCCTACGAGCAGTACTTC
v_call: TRBV27; clone_size: -; j_call: TRBJ1-6; d_call: -; cdr3_aa: CASSSNNSPLHF; cdr3_nt: TGTGCCAGCAGTTCCAACAATTCACCCCTCCACTTT
v_call: TRBV14; clone_size: -; j_call: TRBJ2-1; d_call: -; cdr3_aa: CASRHLDYNEQFF; cdr3_nt: TGTGCCAGCAGGCACTTGGACTACAATGAGCAGTTCTTC
v_call: TRBV10-2; clone_size: -; j_call: TRBJ2-3; d_call: -; cdr3_aa: CASSVTITDTQYF; cdr3_nt: TGCGCCAGCAGTGTCACGATCACAGATACGCAGTATTTT
v_call: TRBV7-9; clone_size: -; j_call: TRBJ2-5; d_call: TRBD2; cdr3_aa: CAAKGRGGETQYF; cdr3_nt: TGTGCCGCGAAGGGGAGGGGAGGGGAGACCCAGTACTTC
v_call: TRBV5-1; clone_size: -; j_call: TRBJ1-1; d_call: TRBD1; cdr3_aa: CASSLTGGSTEAFF; cdr3_nt: TGCGCCAGCAGCTTAACAGGGGGTTCAACTGAAGCTTTCTTT
v_call: TRBV2; clone_size: -; j_call: TRBJ1-1; d_call: -; cdr3_aa: CASSDRVTTEAFF; cdr3_nt: TGTGCCAGCAGTGACAGGGTAACTACTGAAGCTTTCTTT
v_call: TRBV29-1; clone_size: -; j_call: TRBJ1-2; d_call: -; cdr3_aa: CSVVQGGYTF; cdr3_nt: TGCAGCGTTGTTCAGGGCGGCTACACCTTC